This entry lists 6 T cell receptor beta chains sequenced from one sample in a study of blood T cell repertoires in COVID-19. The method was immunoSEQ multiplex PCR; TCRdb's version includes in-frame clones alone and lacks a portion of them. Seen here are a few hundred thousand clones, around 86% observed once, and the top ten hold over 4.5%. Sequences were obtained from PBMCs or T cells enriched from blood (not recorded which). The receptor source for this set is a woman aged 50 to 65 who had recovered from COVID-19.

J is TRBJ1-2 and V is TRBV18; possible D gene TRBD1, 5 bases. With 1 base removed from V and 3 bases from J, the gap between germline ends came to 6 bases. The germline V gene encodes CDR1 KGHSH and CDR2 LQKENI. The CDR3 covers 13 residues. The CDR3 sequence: CASSPQGHYGYTF. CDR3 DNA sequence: TGTGCCAGCTCACCACAGGGGCACTATGGCTACACCTTC.

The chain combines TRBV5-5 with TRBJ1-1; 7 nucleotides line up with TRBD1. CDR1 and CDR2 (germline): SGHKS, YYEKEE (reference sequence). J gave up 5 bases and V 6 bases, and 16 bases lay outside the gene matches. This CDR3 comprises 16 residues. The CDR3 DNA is TGTGCCAGCACTTCTTCCCCCCGGGACAGCGGGACTGAAGCTTTCTTT. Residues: CASTSSPRDSGTEAFF.

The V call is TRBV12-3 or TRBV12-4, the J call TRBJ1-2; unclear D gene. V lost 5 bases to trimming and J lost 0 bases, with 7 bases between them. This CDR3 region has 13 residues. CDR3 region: CASSQTPNYGYTF. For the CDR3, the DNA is TGTGCCAGCAGTCAGACACCTAACTATGGCTACACCTTC.

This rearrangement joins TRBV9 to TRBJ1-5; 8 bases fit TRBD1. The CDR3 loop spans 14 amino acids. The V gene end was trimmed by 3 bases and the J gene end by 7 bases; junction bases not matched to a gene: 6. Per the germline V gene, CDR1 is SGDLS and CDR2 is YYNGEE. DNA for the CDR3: TGTGCCAGCAGCGAGGGGTCAGGGGGCCAGCCCCAGCATTTT. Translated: CASSEGSGGQPQHF.

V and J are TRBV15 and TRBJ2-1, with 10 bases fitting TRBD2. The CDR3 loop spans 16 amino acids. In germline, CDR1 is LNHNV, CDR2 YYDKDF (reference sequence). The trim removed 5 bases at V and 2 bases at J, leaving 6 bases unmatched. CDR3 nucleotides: TGTGCCACCAGCGGGCAGCTAGCGGGAGCCTACAATGAGCAGTTCTTC. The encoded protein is CATSGQLAGAYNEQFF.

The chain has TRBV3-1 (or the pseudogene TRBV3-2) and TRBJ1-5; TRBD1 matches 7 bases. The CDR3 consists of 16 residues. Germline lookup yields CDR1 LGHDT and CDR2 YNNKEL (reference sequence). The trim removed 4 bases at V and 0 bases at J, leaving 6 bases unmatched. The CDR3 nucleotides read TGTGCCAGCAGCCCTGGGACAGCAAATAGCAATCAGCCCCAGCATTTT. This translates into CASSPGTANSNQPQHF.